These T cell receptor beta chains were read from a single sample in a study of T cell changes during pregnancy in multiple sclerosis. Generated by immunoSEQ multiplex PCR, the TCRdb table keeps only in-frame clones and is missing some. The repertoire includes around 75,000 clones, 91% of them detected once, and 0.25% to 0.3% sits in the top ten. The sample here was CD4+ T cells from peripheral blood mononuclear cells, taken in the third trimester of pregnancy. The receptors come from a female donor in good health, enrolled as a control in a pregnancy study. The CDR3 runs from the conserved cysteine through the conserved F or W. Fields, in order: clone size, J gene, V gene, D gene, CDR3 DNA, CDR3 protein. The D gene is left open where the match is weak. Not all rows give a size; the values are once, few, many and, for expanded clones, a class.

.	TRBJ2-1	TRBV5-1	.	TGCGCCAGCAGCTTGGACAGGGTCAATGAGCAGTTCTTC	CASSLDRVNEQFF
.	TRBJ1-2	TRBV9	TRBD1	TGTGCCAGCAGCGCCCCACACCCGGAAAACAGGGGAAACTATGGCTACACCTTC	CASSAPHPENRGNYGYTF
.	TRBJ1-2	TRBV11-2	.	TGTGCCAGCGGGCGGGTCGGGGGTGGCTACACCTTC	CASGRVGGGYTF
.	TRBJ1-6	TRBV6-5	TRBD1	TGTGCCAGCAGTAAGGCAGGGGGTAATGATTCACCCCTCCACTTT	CASSKAGGNDSPLHF
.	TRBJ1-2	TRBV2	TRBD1	TGTGCCAGCAGTCCCGACAGGGGTGGCTACGGCTACACCTTC	CASSPDRGGYGYTF
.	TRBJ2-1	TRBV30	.	TGTGCCTGTCACCGGGGTGGGGGGGGCCTAAGCTCCTACAATGAGCAGTTCTTC	CACHRGGGGLSSYNEQFF
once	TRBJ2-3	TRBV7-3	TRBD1	TGTGCCAGCAGCTTAACGGCCCCGGGACAGGGAATCACAGATACGCAGTATTTT	CASSLTAPGQGITDTQYF
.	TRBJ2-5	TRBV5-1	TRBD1	TGCGCCAGCAGCTTGGCCTTGACAGGGGTAGAGACCCAGTACTTC	CASSLALTGVETQYF
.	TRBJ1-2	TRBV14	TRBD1	TGTGCCAGCAGCCCGGACAGGGGGGTTTCGGGCTACACCTTC	CASSPDRGVSGYTF
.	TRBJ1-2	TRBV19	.	TGTGCCAGTAACCATTTGGGGGGTGATCTTTGGGCTAACTATGGCTACACCTTC	CASNHLGGDLWANYGYTF
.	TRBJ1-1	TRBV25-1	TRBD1	TGTGCCACTAAGGACAGGGGGGACACTGAAGCTTTCTTT	CATKDRGDTEAFF
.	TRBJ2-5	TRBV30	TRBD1	TGTGCCTGGAACCGGGACAGGACCCCCCCCACACAAGAGACCCAGTACTTC	CAWNRDRTPPTQETQYF
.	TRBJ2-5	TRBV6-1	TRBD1	TGTGCCAGCAGTGCCGACAGGGCCGAGACCCAGTACTTC	CASSADRAETQYF
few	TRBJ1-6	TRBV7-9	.	TGTGCCAGCACCAAAGAGCGGGGTTCACCCCTCCACTTT	CASTKERGSPLHF
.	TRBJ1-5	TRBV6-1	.	TGTGCCAGCAGTGACAGGGGCAACAATCAGCCCCAGCATTTT	CASSDRGNNQPQHF
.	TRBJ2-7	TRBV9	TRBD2	TGTGCCAGCAGCGCTACCGGACTAGCTACCTACGAGCAGTACTTC	CASSATGLATYEQYF
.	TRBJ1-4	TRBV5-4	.	TGTGCCGTCACGACAGATTTAAATGAAAAACTGTTTTTT	CAVTTDLNEKLFF
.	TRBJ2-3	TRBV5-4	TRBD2	TGTGCCAGCAGCCGGACAGGAGCGGGGGGCCCAACAGATACGCAGTATTTT	CASSRTGAGGPTDTQYF
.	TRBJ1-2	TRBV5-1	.	TGCGCCAGCAGCTTGGACAGGTATGGCTACACCTTC	CASSLDRYGYTF
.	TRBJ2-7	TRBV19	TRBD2	TGTGCCAGTAGCATAGGATGGGAGGGGTTGGACGAGCAGTACTTC	CASSIGWEGLDEQYF
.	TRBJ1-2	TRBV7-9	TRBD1	TGTGCCAGCAGCTTAGCGCCGGGACAGAGCAACTATGGCTACACCTTC	CASSLAPGQSNYGYTF
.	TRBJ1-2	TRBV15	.	TGTGCCACCAGCCCGGGGGGCTTGGACTATGGCTACACCTTC	CATSPGGLDYGYTF
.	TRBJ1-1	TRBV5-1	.	TGCGCCAGCAGCACAGACGGCCGGAACACTGAAGCTTTCTTT	CASSTDGRNTEAFF
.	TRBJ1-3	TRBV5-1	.	TGCGCCAGCAGCTTGGGACACTCGGGGACTGGAAACACCATATATTTT	CASSLGHSGTGNTIYF
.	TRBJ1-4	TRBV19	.	TGTGCCACCTCATCTCAGGGAGGTGAAAAACTGTTTTTT	CATSSQGGEKLFF
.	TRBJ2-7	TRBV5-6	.	TGTGCCAGCAGAATGGCCAGGGCAATCGGATACGAGCAGTACTTC	CASRMARAIGYEQYF
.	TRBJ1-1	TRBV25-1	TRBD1	TGTGCCAGCAGTGATGTACCCGGGACAGTGAACACTGAAGCTTTCTTT	CASSDVPGTVNTEAFF
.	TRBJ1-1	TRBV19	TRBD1	TGTGCCAGTAGTATCGGGATAACAGGGGGAGGGACTGAAGCTTTCTTT	CASSIGITGGGTEAFF
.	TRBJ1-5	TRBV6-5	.	TGTGCCAGCAGTCTCGGGGAGGATCAGCCCCAGCATTTT	CASSLGEDQPQHF
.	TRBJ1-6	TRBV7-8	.	TGTGCCAGCTGCAACGGAGGGGGGGAAATTGTCGGGACCCTCCACTTT	CASCNGGGEIVGTLHF
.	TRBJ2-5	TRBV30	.	TGTGCCTGGAGTGGGGGGGGCGGGGAGACCCAGTACTTC	CAWSGGGGETQYF